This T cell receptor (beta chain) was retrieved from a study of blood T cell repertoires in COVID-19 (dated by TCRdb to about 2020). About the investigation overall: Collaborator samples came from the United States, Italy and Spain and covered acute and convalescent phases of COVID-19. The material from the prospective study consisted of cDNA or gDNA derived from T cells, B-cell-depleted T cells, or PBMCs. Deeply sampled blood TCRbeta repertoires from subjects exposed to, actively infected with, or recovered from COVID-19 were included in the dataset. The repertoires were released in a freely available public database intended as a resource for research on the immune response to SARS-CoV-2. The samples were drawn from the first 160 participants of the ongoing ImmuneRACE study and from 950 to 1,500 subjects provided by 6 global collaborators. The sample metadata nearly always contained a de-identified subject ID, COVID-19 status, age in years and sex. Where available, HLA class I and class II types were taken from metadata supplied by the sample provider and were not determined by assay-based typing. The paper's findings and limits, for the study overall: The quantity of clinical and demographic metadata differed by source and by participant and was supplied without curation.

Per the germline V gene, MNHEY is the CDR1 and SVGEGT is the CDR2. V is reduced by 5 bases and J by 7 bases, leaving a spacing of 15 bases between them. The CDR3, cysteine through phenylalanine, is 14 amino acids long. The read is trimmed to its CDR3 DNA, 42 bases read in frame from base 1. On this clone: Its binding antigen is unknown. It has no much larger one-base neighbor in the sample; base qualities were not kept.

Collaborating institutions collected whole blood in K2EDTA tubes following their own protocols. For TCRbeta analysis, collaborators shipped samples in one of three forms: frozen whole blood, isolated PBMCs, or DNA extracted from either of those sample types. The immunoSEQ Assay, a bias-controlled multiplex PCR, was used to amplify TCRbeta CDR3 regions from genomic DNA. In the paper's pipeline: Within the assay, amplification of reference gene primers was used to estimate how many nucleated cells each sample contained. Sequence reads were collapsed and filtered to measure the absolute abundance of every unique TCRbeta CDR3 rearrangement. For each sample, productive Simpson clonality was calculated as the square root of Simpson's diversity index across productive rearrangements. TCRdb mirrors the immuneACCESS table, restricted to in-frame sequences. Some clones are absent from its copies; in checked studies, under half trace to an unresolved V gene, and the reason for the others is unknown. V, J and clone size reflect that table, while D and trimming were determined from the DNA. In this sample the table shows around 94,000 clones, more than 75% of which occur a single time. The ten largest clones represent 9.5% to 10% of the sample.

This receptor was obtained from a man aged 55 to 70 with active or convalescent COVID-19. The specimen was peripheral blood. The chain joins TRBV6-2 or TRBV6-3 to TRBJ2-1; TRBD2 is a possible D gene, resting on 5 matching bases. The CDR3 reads CASSSSLTGNEQFF. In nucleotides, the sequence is TGTGCCAGCAGTAGTAGTCTGACGGGGAATGAGCAGTTCTTC.